The 27 T cell receptor beta chains in this list originate from one sample, sequenced in a study of siplizumab effects on memory and regulatory T cells. Clones were read by immunoSEQ multiplex PCR, and TCRdb kept only the in-frame ones, dropping some. The sample has 90,000 to 130,000 clones; 80% to 95% are singletons. The sequenced sample was CD4+ T cells sorted from blood. These TCRs come from a human donor in good health.

This clone is a singleton in its sample. The chain combines TRBV2 with TRBJ2-2; 14 bases are shared with TRBD2. The length of the CDR3 is 15 residues. The V gene's germline CDR1 is SNHLY and CDR2 FYNNEI. V lost 4 bases to trimming and J lost 7 bases; unmatched junction nucleotides: 2. Here the CDR3 DNA reads TGTGCCAGCAGTGGGACTAGCGGGGGGAGCGGGGAGCTGTTTTTT. This translates into CASSGTSGGSGELFF.

The CDR3 DNA reads TGTGCCAGCAGCAGGGGTCCCAACACTGAAGCTTTCTTT. It translates to CASSRGPNTEAFF. This chain uses TRBV6-5 with TRBJ1-1, with TRBD1 as a possible D gene (6 bases). Germline V gene sequence: CDR1 MNHEY, CDR2 SVGAGI. Trimming cost V 6 bases and J 2 bases, with 10 bases left between them. CDR3 size: 13 residues.

The chain links TRBV5-1 to TRBJ2-1; 10 bases fit TRBD2. Germline trimming cut 4 bases from V and 0 bases from J; bases unmatched to any gene: 7. This CDR3 spans 17 amino acids. Germline lookup yields CDR1 SGHRS and CDR2 YFSETQ. The CDR3 sequence is CASSVVAGGSSYNEQFF. As DNA, the CDR3 is TGCGCCAGCAGCGTTGTAGCGGGAGGCTCCTCCTACAATGAGCAGTTCTTC.

The chain is built from TRBV7-9 and TRBJ2-7; weak D call: TRBD2 (5 bases). From germline, CDR1 is SEHNR and CDR2 FQNEAQ (reference sequence). V lost 0 bases and J 1 base, leaving 16 bases between the germline ends. This CDR3 region has 17 residues. CDR3 DNA: TGTGCCAGCAGCTTAGCGCGGGCAAATAGACCGTCCTACGAGCAGTACTTC. As protein: CASSLARANRPSYEQYF.

The V gene is TRBV5-1, the J gene TRBJ2-3; TRBD2 might be the D (6 bases). The CDR3 runs to 16 residues. Germline lookup yields CDR1 SGHRS and CDR2 YFSETQ. Trimming left V 3 bases short and J 4 bases short, with 18 bases between. In nucleotides, the CDR3 is TGCGCCAGCAGCTGGACCGGGACTCCGGGGTCAGATACGCAGTATTTT. It translates to CASSWTGTPGSDTQYF.

The genes are TRBV6-6 and TRBJ2-3, with D perhaps matching TRBD1 (5 bases). The CDR3 spans 12 residues. CDR1 is MNHNY, CDR2 SVGAGI, per germline (reference sequence). Trimming stripped 5 bases from V and 4 bases from J, with 7 bases between. This CDR3 reads CASSGRADTQYF. The CDR3 DNA sequence: TGTGCCAGCAGTGGCAGGGCAGATACGCAGTATTTT.

The chain links TRBV6-5 to TRBJ2-7; D unclear. The V gene's germline CDR1 is MNHEY and CDR2 SVGAGI. The CDR3 loop spans 13 amino acids. Trimming shortened V by 6 bases and J by 2 bases, and 11 bases separated the two germline ends. The CDR3 DNA sequence: TGTGCCAGCAGCTCCTCCGCAGCCTACGAGCAGTACTTC. This encodes CASSSSAAYEQYF.

This clone has just one count. V gene TRBV9 combines with J gene TRBJ1-3, with D tentatively TRBD1 (5 bases). Trimming took off 1 base at V and 2 bases at J, with 16 bases between the two ends. The CDR3 spans 17 residues. Germline assignment: CDR1 SGDLS and CDR2 YYNGEE. This chain's CDR3 is CASSVWEGQGTGNTIYF. Written as DNA, the CDR3 is TGTGCCAGCAGCGTATGGGAGGGGCAGGGTACTGGAAACACCATATATTTT.

The rearrangement links TRBV10-2 to TRBJ2-7; TRBD2 aligns across 9 bases. The CDR3 runs to 13 residues. Per the germline V gene, CDR1 is WSHSY and CDR2 is SAAADI. V was clipped by 4 bases and J by 6 bases; unmatched bases: 4. The CDR3 loop reads CASSVAGGSEQYF. In nucleotides, the CDR3 is TGCGCCAGCAGTGTGGCGGGAGGGTCCGAGCAGTACTTC.

The chain links TRBV6-5 to TRBJ2-1; D could derive from TRBD1 or TRBD2 (5 bases each). This CDR3 is 15 amino acids long. CDR1 MNHEY and CDR2 SVGAGI come from the germline V gene. V was cut by 1 base and J by 9 bases, with 16 bases left in between. For the CDR3, the DNA is TGTGCCAGCAGTTACTTGGGGACCAGGCCCGGTGAGCAGTTCTTC. The encoded protein is CASSYLGTRPGEQFF.

For this clone: Other nucleotide sequences in the sample specify the same CDR3. The chain couples TRBV6-4 to TRBJ1-1; a possible D gene is TRBD1 (5 bases). Germline V CDR1 and CDR2: MRHNA, SNTAGT. V gave up 3 bases and J gave up 5 bases, with 10 bases separating them. The CDR3 totals 13 residues. The CDR3 coding sequence is TGTGCCAGCAGTGAGGAGGGGTGGACTGAAGCTTTCTTT. Protein: CASSEEGWTEAFF.

This chain uses TRBV10-3 with TRBJ1-1; D call uncertain. V dropped 4 bases and J dropped 8 bases, with 11 bases sitting between them. The germline V gene encodes CDR1 ENHRY and CDR2 SYGVKD. This CDR3 is built from 12 residues. CDR3 sequence: CAISGPGKEAFF. The CDR3 DNA sequence: TGTGCCATCAGTGGCCCCGGTAAGGAAGCTTTCTTT.

The chain has TRBV6-5 and TRBJ1-2, with a tentative D call TRBD1 (5 bases). V was shortened by 4 bases and J by 4 bases, with 10 bases between the two germline ends. The CDR3 length is 13 residues. Germline CDR1 is MNHEY and CDR2 is SVGAGI. The DNA of the CDR3 is TGTGCCAGCAGTTTGTCAGGGATCTATGGCTACACCTTC. As protein: CASSLSGIYGYTF.

The chain carries TRBV4-1 and TRBJ1-6; no clear D gene. The CDR3 sequence is 19 residues long. With 0 bases removed from V and 0 bases from J, the gap between germline ends came to 15 bases. The germline V gene has CDR1 MGHRA and CDR2 YSYEKL. The CDR3: CASSQDQRSLFSYNSPLHF. The CDR3 DNA sequence: TGCGCCAGCAGCCAAGATCAGAGAAGCTTATTCTCCTATAATTCACCCCTCCACTTT.

The V and J genes are TRBV9 and TRBJ1-3; possibly TRBD1 for D (6 bases). Germline loops: CDR1 SGDLS, CDR2 YYNGEE. The CDR3 is 17 residues long. Trimming cost V 0 bases and J 1 base, with 14 bases left between them. CDR3 in amino acids: CASSVDDYRVSGNTIYF. CDR3 in DNA: TGTGCCAGCAGCGTAGATGATTACAGGGTGTCTGGAAACACCATATATTTT.

The V call is TRBV10-3, the J call TRBJ2-7; TRBD1 matches at 7 bases. CDR1 is ENHRY, CDR2 SYGVKD, per germline. The CDR3 runs to 18 residues. V lost 0 bases, J lost 3 bases, and 14 bases stayed unmatched. The CDR3 DNA follows: TGTGCCATCAGTGAGTCGAACAGGGGAAATCCCTTAAACTACGAGCAGTACTTC. Its translation is CAISESNRGNPLNYEQYF.

The chain couples TRBV5-1 to TRBJ2-1; 9 bases line up with TRBD1. Looked up from germline, CDR1 is SGHRS and CDR2 is YFSETQ. The CDR3 contains 13 residues. J gave up 7 bases and V 4 bases, and 3 bases lay outside the gene matches. Written as DNA, the CDR3 is TGCGCCAGCAGCGCGGGACAGGGTAATGAGCAGTTCTTC. Protein sequence: CASSAGQGNEQFF.

This clone showed up just once. This chain uses TRBV14 with TRBJ2-6; D assignment may be TRBD1 or TRBD2 (5 bases each). The CDR3 runs 18 residues. Germline assignment: CDR1 SGHDN and CDR2 FVKESK. Trimming removed 3 bases at V and 1 base at J, with 16 bases between. The CDR3 reads CASSHFGATISGANVLTF. The CDR3 coding sequence is TGTGCCAGCAGCCACTTCGGGGCGACAATATCTGGGGCCAACGTCCTGACTTTC.

The J gene is TRBJ1-2, the V gene TRBV6-5; TRBD1 might be the D (6 bases). V lost 5 bases, J lost 6 bases, and 16 bases lay in between. Germline loops: CDR1 MNHEY, CDR2 SVGAGI. The CDR3 spans 14 residues. CDR3 sequence (DNA): TGTGCCAGCAGTGCCCCTTGGGGGGCGGATGGCTACACCTTC. Protein product: CASSAPWGADGYTF.

The chain employs TRBV19 and TRBJ1-4; possibly TRBD1 for D (6 bases). The CDR3 is made up of 15 amino acids. CDR1 is LNHDA, CDR2 SQIVND, per germline (reference sequence). V lost 3 bases and J lost 5, with 13 bases in between. This chain's CDR3 is CASSIGRGGNEKLFF. In DNA form, the CDR3 reads TGTGCCAGTAGTATTGGACGAGGGGGGAATGAAAAACTGTTTTTT.

This CDR3 reads CASSLGPGTPNQPQHF. CDR3 nucleotide sequence: TGCGCCAGCAGCTTGGGACCCGGGACACCTAATCAGCCCCAGCATTTT. The chain employs TRBV5-1 and TRBJ1-5; TRBD1 is a possible D gene (6 bases). This CDR3 has 16 amino acids. Germline loops: CDR1 SGHRS, CDR2 YFSETQ. Trimming left V 0 bases short and J 4 bases short, with 14 bases between.

V gene TRBV4-2 combines with J gene TRBJ1-1; 8 bases map to TRBD1. V shed 3 bases and J 3 bases; nucleotides not matched to a gene: 6. The CDR3 consists of 15 residues. The germline V gene has CDR1 LGHNA and CDR2 YNFKEQ. The CDR3 DNA reads TGTGCCAGCAGCCAGAATACAGGGGGGGACACTGAAGCTTTCTTT. Amino acids: CASSQNTGGDTEAFF.

This chain joins TRBV10-3 and TRBJ1-2; TRBD1 might be the D (6 bases). The germline V and J ends were trimmed by 3 bases and 4 bases, with 15 bases remaining between them. The germline V gene has CDR1 ENHRY and CDR2 SYGVKD. CDR3 length: 15 residues. The CDR3 DNA is TGTGCCATCAGTGAATCGGACAGAACTCTCTATGGCTACACCTTC. Encoded protein: CAISESDRTLYGYTF.

The rearrangement joins TRBV2 to TRBJ2-5, with unresolved D. The germline V and J ends were trimmed by 7 bases and 2 bases, with 5 bases remaining between them. From germline, CDR1 is SNHLY and CDR2 FYNNEI. CDR3 length equals 11 residues. CDR3 in amino acids: CASIRQETQYF. The CDR3 coding sequence is TGTGCCAGCATCAGACAAGAGACCCAGTACTTC.

This clone was seen a few times. The chain joins TRBV30 to TRBJ2-2; D remains ambiguous. Germline loops: CDR1 GTSNPN, CDR2 SVGIG (reference sequence). Trimming left V 0 bases short and J 5 bases short, with 7 bases between. The CDR3 runs 13 residues. CDR3 in DNA: TGTGCCTGGAGTGTCGTAGGGACCGGGGAGCTGTTTTTT. Translating gives CAWSVVGTGELFF. Full variable domain (outside the CDR3, taken from reference TRBV30 and TRBJ2-2): SQTIHQWPATLVQPVGSPLSLECTVEGTSNPNLYWYRQAAGRGLQLLFYSVGIGQISSEVPQNLSASRPQDRQFILSSKKLLLSDSGFYLCAWSVVGTGELFFGEGSRLTVL.

This chain links TRBV11-2 with TRBJ2-5; D not resolved. V was shortened by 5 bases and J by 5 bases, with 3 bases between the two germline ends. Germline-derived CDR1 and CDR2 are SGHAT and FQNNGV. The length of the CDR3 is 10 residues. The CDR3 DNA sequence: TGTGCCAGCAGCGGGGAGACCCAGTACTTC. Its translation is CASSGETQYF. Drawing the rest from reference TRBV11-2 and TRBJ2-5, the complete variable domain is EAGVAQSPRYKIIEKRQSVAFWCNPISGHATLYWYQQILGQGPKLLIQFQNNGVVDDSQLPKDRFSAERLKGVDSTLKIQPAKLEDSAVYLCASSGETQYFGPGTRLLVL.

V is TRBV5-1 and J is TRBJ2-7, with D perhaps matching TRBD1 (5 bases). Germline V CDR1 and CDR2: SGHRS, YFSETQ. Trimming shortened V by 3 bases and J by 2 bases, and 24 bases separated the two germline ends. The CDR3 runs to 18 residues. The CDR3 nucleotides read TGCGCCAGCAGCTCCCCCCGATGGGGCGGATTAACGACCTACGAGCAGTACTTC. Its protein is CASSSPRWGGLTTYEQYF.